This is a list of T cell receptor beta chains from one sample in a study of vaccination effects on CD4 cells after COVID-19. The assay was immunoSEQ multiplex PCR, and TCRdb's table has in-frame clones only and misses some. Of more than 35,000 clones in the sample, roughly 65% were seen once. Their antigen targets remain unknown. The sequenced sample was CD4+ T cells from PBMCs cultured with a peptide pool, obtained before COVID-19 vaccination. All receptors derive from a human donor who had a prior SARS-CoV-2 infection. Each CDR3 is given with its conserved first and last residue. The order of the fields is CDR3 protein, J gene, CDR3 length, V gene, clone size. The size entry is marked missing in some rows and otherwise reads once, few, many or a size class.

CDR3aa: CASSPRTGYSPLHF
j_gene: TRBJ1-6
len: 14
v_gene: TRBV6-5
abundance: .

CDR3aa: CASSSGAHSSGNTIYF
j_gene: TRBJ1-3
len: 16
v_gene: TRBV9
abundance: .

CDR3aa: CASSPYAGQGGYGYTF
j_gene: TRBJ1-2
len: 16
v_gene: TRBV7-9
abundance: .

CDR3aa: CASMGYMNTEAFF
j_gene: TRBJ1-1
len: 13
v_gene: TRBV11-2
abundance: .

CDR3aa: CASSSPQTGFAEAFF
j_gene: TRBJ1-1
len: 15
v_gene: TRBV6-5
abundance: .

CDR3aa: CASSLYENSPLHF
j_gene: TRBJ1-6
len: 13
v_gene: TRBV7-2
abundance: .

CDR3aa: CATSDGLAGDLDTQYF
j_gene: TRBJ2-3
len: 16
v_gene: TRBV24-1
abundance: .

CDR3aa: CASGLVAGRQGQFF
j_gene: TRBJ2-1
len: 14
v_gene: TRBV4-3
abundance: .

CDR3aa: CASSPGDYGYTF
j_gene: TRBJ1-2
len: 12
v_gene: TRBV5-6
abundance: few

CDR3aa: CASSLVRWGRAGELFF
j_gene: TRBJ2-2
len: 16
v_gene: TRBV11-3
abundance: few

CDR3aa: CASSLGLAAYYEQYF
j_gene: TRBJ2-7
len: 15
v_gene: TRBV5-1
abundance: .

CDR3aa: CSASTGATDTQYF
j_gene: TRBJ2-3
len: 13
v_gene: TRBV20-1
abundance: few

CDR3aa: CASSSREGYEQYF
j_gene: TRBJ2-7
len: 13
v_gene: TRBV5-1
abundance: .

CDR3aa: CASSLARGGATTGELFF
j_gene: TRBJ2-2
len: 17
v_gene: TRBV5-1
abundance: .

CDR3aa: CASGGSTFSEQFF
j_gene: TRBJ2-1
len: 13
v_gene: TRBV11-1
abundance: .

CDR3aa: CASSVASRADTQYF
j_gene: TRBJ2-3
len: 14
v_gene: TRBV9
abundance: .